This passage covers 8 T cell receptor beta chains from one sample sequenced in a study of blood T cell repertoires in COVID-19. The method was immunoSEQ multiplex PCR; TCRdb's version includes in-frame clones alone and lacks a portion of them. The data show around 220,000 clones, with approximately 84% seen just once and around 7.8% held by the top ten. The sample was peripheral blood. These receptors all come from a woman of 80 years or more with COVID-19, enrolled during active disease.

V usage is TRBV5-4 and J usage is TRBJ2-7; no reliable D call. The germline V gene encodes CDR1 SGHNT and CDR2 YYREEE (reference sequence). Trimming stripped 4 bases from V and 0 bases from J, with 17 bases between. The CDR3 consists of 16 residues. CDR3 amino acids: CASSNAASPYSYEQYF. For the CDR3, the DNA is TGTGCCAGCAGCAACGCGGCCTCCCCCTACTCCTACGAGCAGTACTTC.

This clone was detected once. The gene calls are TRBV6-5 and TRBJ1-1; 9 positions agree with TRBD1. V lost 10 bases to trimming and J lost 4 bases; unmatched junction nucleotides: 13. The CDR3 totals 15 residues. In germline, CDR1 is MNHEY, CDR2 SVGAGI. CDR3 DNA: TGTGCCATTCCTAGAAGACAGGGGGGGGGCACTGAAGCTTTCTTT. Its translation is CAIPRRQGGGTEAFF.

CDR3 loop: CASSGARGVNEQFF. The DNA for the CDR3 is TGTGCCAGCAGTGGGGCCAGGGGCGTCAATGAGCAGTTCTTC. The chain combines TRBV2 with TRBJ2-1; D perhaps matches TRBD1 (6 bases). V lost 4 bases and J lost 6, with 13 bases in between. CDR3 length: 14 residues. CDR1 and CDR2 from the germline V gene are SNHLY and FYNNEI. The variable domain in full, completed from reference TRBV2 and TRBJ2-1, reads EPEVTQTPSHQVTQMGQEVILRCVPISNHLYFYWYRQILGQKVEFLVSFYNNEISEKSEIFDDQFSVERPDGSNFTLKIRSTKLEDSAMYFCASSGARGVNEQFFGPGTRLTVL.

The V call is TRBV2, the J call TRBJ1-1; TRBD1 might be the D (5 bases). CDR3 size: 14 residues. Trimming took off 5 bases at V and 1 base at J, with 11 bases between the two ends. Germline lookup yields CDR1 SNHLY and CDR2 FYNNEI. CDR3: CASSLGRENTEAFF. DNA of the CDR3: TGTGCCAGCAGTCTGGGGCGTGAGAACACTGAAGCTTTCTTT.

The V and J genes are TRBV21-1 and TRBJ2-2; the table's D call, TRBD1, was not checked against the DNA. TRBV21-1 is a pseudogene segment. This CDR3 comprises 18 residues. The chain's CDR3 is CASSMTETGTFPTGELFF. The CDR3 nucleotides are TGTGCCAGCAGCATGACTGAAACAGGGACCTTTCCCACCGGGGAGCTGTTTTTT.

The chain recombines TRBV15 with TRBJ2-5, with D hard to call. Germline CDR1 and CDR2: LNHNV and YYDKDF (reference sequence). V lost 0 bases and J 5 bases, leaving 19 bases between the germline ends. The CDR3 has 17 residues. CDR3 sequence (DNA): TGTGCCACCAGCAGAGATCGACTGCACCTGACTGGGGAGACCCAGTACTTC. It specifies CATSRDRLHLTGETQYF.

This clone has ten or more counts. The rearrangement uses TRBV2 and TRBJ1-4; 7 nucleotides agree with TRBD1. Germline V gives CDR1 SNHLY, CDR2 FYNNEI. The CDR3 is 17 amino acids. V was clipped by 2 bases and J by 2 bases; unmatched bases: 8. CDR3 amino acids: CASSEFGQGETNEKLFF. The CDR3 nucleotides are TGTGCCAGCAGTGAATTTGGCCAGGGGGAGACTAATGAAAAACTGTTTTTT.

This chain connects TRBV19 to TRBJ1-4, with D possibly being TRBD1 (6 bases). Trimming took off 5 bases at V and 4 bases at J, with 11 bases between the two ends. CDR3 length equals 14 residues. CDR1 and CDR2 from the germline V gene are LNHDA and SQIVND (reference sequence). The CDR3 DNA reads TGTGCCAGTAGTGCGACAGGCTATAATGAAAAACTGTTTTTT. Amino acids: CASSATGYNEKLFF.